This T cell receptor (beta chain) stems from a study of blood T cell repertoires in COVID-19. Data came from immunoSEQ multiplex PCR; TCRdb stores just in-frame clones and leaves some out. The sample holds approximately 200,000 clones; roughly 83% are singletons and the top ten take about 8%. CDR1 and CDR2 (germline): SSHAT, FNYEAQ (reference sequence). With 5 bases removed from V and 7 bases from J, the gap between germline ends came to 5 bases. This CDR3 has 11 amino acids. This chain uses TRBV7-7 with TRBJ2-2; no reliable D call. The sample consisted of peripheral blood. The TCR sequence derives from a woman aged 45-65 years with acute or convalescent COVID-19. The CDR3 sequence: CASSVGGELFF. Here the CDR3 DNA reads TGTGCCAGCAGCGTCGGCGGGGAGCTGTTTTTT.